This TCR beta chain was identified in a study of blood T cell repertoires in COVID-19. Study background: Material from acute and convalescent COVID-19 was sourced from the United States, Italy and Spain. Sources were T cells, B-cell-depleted T cells, or PBMCs; the material itself was cDNA or gDNA.

Germline CDR1 is SGHRS and CDR2 is YFSETQ. This CDR3 comprises 15 residues. V was pared by 4 bases and J by 2 bases, with 15 bases between. As handled by the study authors: Amplifying reference gene primers gave estimates of nucleated cell counts. Generated by immunoSEQ multiplex PCR, the TCRdb table keeps only in-frame clones and is missing some. From that table come the V and J calls and clone size; the DNA was used to work out D and trimming. The sample lists more than 85,000 clones, around 87% seen once, with approximately 18% in the top ten. The sequencing input was peripheral blood. The TCR was taken from a human donor in a cohort sampled during active COVID-19. The V gene is TRBV5-1, the J gene TRBJ1-2; maybe TRBD1 (5 bases). CDR3 region: CASSTITGSNYGYTF. CDR3 DNA: TGCGCCAGCAGCACGATTACAGGTTCCAACTATGGCTACACCTTC.